This T cell receptor (beta chain) comes out of a study of blood T cell repertoires in COVID-19. Germline V gives CDR1 SGHRS, CDR2 YFSETQ. The CDR3 loop spans 17 amino acids. Trimming at V came to 0 bases and at J to 3 bases, leaving 9 bases not matched to a gene. Method: immunoSEQ multiplex PCR; TCRdb's copy keeps in-frame clones and lacks some. The sample has about 150,000 clones, 80% seen once; the top ten hold 0.5% to 0.65%. The sequenced material came from peripheral blood. This sequence joins TRBV5-1 and TRBJ1-1; 9 bases line up with TRBD1. The TCR was taken from a man aged 55 to 70 with acute or convalescent COVID-19. CDR3 loop: CASSLGTGTGFDTEAFF. CDR3 nucleotide sequence: TGCGCCAGCAGCTTGGGTACCGGGACAGGGTTCGACACTGAAGCTTTCTTT.